The clone carrying this T cell receptor beta chain turned up a few times. The data originate from a study of blood T cell repertoires in COVID-19. Study-level background: From the United States, Italy and Spain came samples of acute and convalescent COVID-19. PBMCs, B-cell-depleted T cells, or T cells were the source of the cDNA or gDNA that made up the material.

The authors' processing: Estimation of nucleated cell counts relied on the amplification of reference gene primers. The method was immunoSEQ multiplex PCR; TCRdb's version includes in-frame clones alone and lacks a portion of them. V, J and clone size derive from that table, while D and trimming were established from the DNA sequence. The table shows over 200,000 clones, with around 83% occurring only once. The V gene lost 4 bases and the J gene lost 1 base, with 13 bases spanning the gap. There are 15 residues in the CDR3. Germline CDR1 reads SGHDN; CDR2 reads FVKESK. The chain has TRBV14 and TRBJ1-1; D call uncertain. The sequencing input was peripheral blood. This TCR was sampled from an elderly man with acute or convalescent COVID-19. DNA of the CDR3: TGTGCCAGCAGCCTGCTGGATAGCCCGAACACTGAAGCTTTCTTT. It specifies CASSLLDSPNTEAFF.